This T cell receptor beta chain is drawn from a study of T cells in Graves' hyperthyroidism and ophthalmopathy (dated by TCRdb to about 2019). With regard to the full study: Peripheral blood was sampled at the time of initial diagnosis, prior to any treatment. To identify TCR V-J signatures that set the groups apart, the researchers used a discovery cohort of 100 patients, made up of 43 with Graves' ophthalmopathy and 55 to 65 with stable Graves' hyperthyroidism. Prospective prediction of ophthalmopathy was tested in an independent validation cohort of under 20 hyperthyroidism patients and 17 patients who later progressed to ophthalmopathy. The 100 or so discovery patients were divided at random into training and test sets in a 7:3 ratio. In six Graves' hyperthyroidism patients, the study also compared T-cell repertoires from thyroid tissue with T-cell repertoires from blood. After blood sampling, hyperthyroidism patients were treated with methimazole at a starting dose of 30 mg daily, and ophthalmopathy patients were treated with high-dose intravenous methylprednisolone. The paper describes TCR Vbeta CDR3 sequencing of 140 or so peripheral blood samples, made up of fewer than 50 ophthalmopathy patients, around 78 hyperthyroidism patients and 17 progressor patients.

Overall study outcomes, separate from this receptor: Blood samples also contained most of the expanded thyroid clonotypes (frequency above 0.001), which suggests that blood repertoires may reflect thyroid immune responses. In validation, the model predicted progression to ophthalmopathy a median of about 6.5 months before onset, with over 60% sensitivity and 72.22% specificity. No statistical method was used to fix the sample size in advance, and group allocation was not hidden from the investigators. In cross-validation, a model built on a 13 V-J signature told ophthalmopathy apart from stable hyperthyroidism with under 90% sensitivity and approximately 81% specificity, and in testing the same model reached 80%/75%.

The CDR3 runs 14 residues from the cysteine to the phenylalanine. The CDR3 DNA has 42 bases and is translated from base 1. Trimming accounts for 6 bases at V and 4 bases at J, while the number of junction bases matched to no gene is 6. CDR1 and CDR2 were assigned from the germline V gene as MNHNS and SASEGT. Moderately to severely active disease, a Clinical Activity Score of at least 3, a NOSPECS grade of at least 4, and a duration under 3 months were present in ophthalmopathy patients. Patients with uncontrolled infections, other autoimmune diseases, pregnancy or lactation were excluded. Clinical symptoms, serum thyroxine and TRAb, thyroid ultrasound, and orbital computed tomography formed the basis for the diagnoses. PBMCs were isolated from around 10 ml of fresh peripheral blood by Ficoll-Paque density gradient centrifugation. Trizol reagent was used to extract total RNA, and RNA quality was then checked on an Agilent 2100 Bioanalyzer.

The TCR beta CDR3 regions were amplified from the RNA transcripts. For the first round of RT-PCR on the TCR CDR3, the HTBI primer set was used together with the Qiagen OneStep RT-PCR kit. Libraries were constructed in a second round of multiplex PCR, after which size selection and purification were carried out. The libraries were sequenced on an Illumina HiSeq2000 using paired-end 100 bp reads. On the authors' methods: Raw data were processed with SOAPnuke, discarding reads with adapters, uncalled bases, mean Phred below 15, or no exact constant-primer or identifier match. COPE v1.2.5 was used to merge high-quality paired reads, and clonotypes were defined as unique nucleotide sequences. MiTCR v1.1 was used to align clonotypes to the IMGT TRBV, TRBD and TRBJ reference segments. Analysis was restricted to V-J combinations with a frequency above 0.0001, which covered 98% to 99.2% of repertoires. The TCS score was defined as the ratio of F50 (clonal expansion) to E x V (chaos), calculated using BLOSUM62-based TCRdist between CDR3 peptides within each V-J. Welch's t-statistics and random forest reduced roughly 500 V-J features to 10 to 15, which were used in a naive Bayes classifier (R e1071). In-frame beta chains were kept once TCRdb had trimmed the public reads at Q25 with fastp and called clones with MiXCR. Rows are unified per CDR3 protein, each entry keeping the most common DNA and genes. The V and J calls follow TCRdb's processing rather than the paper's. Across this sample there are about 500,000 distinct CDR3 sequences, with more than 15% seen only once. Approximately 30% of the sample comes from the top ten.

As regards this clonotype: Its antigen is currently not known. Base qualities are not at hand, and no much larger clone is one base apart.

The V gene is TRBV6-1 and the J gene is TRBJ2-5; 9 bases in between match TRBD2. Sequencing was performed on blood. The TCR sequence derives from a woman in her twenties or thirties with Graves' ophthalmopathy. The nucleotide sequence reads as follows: TGTGCCAGCAGCCCAGGGACTAGCAGAGAGACCCAGTACTTC. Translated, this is CASSPGTSRETQYF.